These T cell receptor beta chains were read from a single sample in a study of blood T cell repertoires in COVID-19. Clones were read by immunoSEQ multiplex PCR, and TCRdb kept only the in-frame ones, dropping some. The repertoire has 110,000 or so clones, 75% to 90% of them found once; the top ten carry 1.1%. The sample comprised peripheral blood. All receptors derive from a human donor in a cohort sampled during active COVID-19. Both conserved end residues are part of each CDR3. The D gene is left open where the match is weak. Some rows mark clone size as missing; the rest say once, few, many or name a class of expanded clone.

D: TRBD1; J: TRBJ2-2; V: TRBV5-1; size: NA; DNA: TGCGCCAGCAGCTTGACGGGACAGTTCACCGGGGAGCTGTTTTTT; CDR3: CASSLTGQFTGELFF
D: NA; J: TRBJ2-2; V: TRBV7-9; size: once; DNA: TGTGCCAGCAGCTCAACAGGAGGGCCTAGCGGGGAGCTGTTTTTT; CDR3: CASSSTGGPSGELFF
D: TRBD1; J: TRBJ2-3; V: TRBV20-1; size: NA; DNA: TGCAGTGCTAGTCCTGACAGGGGTAGCACAGATACGCAGTATTTT; CDR3: CSASPDRGSTDTQYF
D: TRBD2; J: TRBJ2-1; V: TRBV6-4; size: NA; DNA: TGTGCCAGCAGTGGGTTAGCGGGAGGGTCCAATGAGCAGTTCTTC; CDR3: CASSGLAGGSNEQFF
D: TRBD2; J: TRBJ2-2; V: TRBV9; size: NA; DNA: TGTGCCAGCAGTCCTAGACTAGCGGGAGTAACCGGGGAGCTGTTTTTT; CDR3: CASSPRLAGVTGELFF
D: NA; J: TRBJ2-1; V: TRBV7-9; size: NA; DNA: TGTGCCAGCAGCTTAGCCGGGGCGGGGGAGCAGTTCTTC; CDR3: CASSLAGAGEQFF
D: TRBD2; J: TRBJ2-3; V: TRBV3-1/TRBV3-2; size: NA; DNA: TGTGCCAGCAGCCGACGAACTAGCGGGGACACAGATACGCAGTATTTT; CDR3: CASSRRTSGDTDTQYF
D: NA; J: TRBJ2-2; V: TRBV9; size: NA; DNA: TGTGCCAGCCAAAACACCGGGGAGCTGTTTTTT; CDR3: CASQNTGELFF
D: NA; J: TRBJ2-2; V: TRBV7-3; size: NA; DNA: TGTGCCAGCAGCTTACGCCAGGGGAACACCGGGGAGCTGTTTTTT; CDR3: CASSLRQGNTGELFF
D: NA; J: TRBJ1-1; V: TRBV6-2/TRBV6-3; size: NA; DNA: TGTGCCAGCAGTTACACAGCTTTGGGCACTGAAGCTTTCTTT; CDR3: CASSYTALGTEAFF
D: NA; J: TRBJ1-3; V: TRBV9; size: NA; DNA: TGTGCCAGCAGTCCCCACTTGGTGGGGGGGTCCTCTGGAAACACCATATATTTT; CDR3: CASSPHLVGGSSGNTIYF
D: TRBD2; J: TRBJ2-7; V: TRBV27; size: NA; DNA: TGTGCCAGCAGTTACGCAGCGGGGTCCTACGAGCAGTACTTC; CDR3: CASSYAAGSYEQYF
D: NA; J: TRBJ2-7; V: TRBV5-6; size: once; DNA: TGTGCCAGCAGACTCCAGGGTACCCACTACGAGCAGTACTTC; CDR3: CASRLQGTHYEQYF
D: TRBD2; J: TRBJ2-5; V: TRBV5-1; size: NA; DNA: TGCGCCAGCAGGGCTAGCGGATTGGAGACCCAGTACTTC; CDR3: CASRASGLETQYF
D: NA; J: TRBJ2-7; V: TRBV28; size: few; DNA: TGTGCCAGCAGCCCCACCCGACTTCCCTACGAGCAGTACTTC; CDR3: CASSPTRLPYEQYF
D: NA; J: TRBJ2-7; V: TRBV5-8; size: NA; DNA: TGTGCCAGCAGCCGTATTCGATTCAGCTCCTACGAGCAGTACTTC; CDR3: CASSRIRFSSYEQYF
D: TRBD2; J: TRBJ2-5; V: TRBV19; size: NA; DNA: TGTGCCAGTAGTATTGGGGTTAGCGGGGAAGGAGAGACCCAGTACTTC; CDR3: CASSIGVSGEGETQYF
D: TRBD1; J: TRBJ2-3; V: TRBV27; size: NA; DNA: TGTGCCAGCAGCACAGGGGGGGATACGCAGTATTTT; CDR3: CASSTGGDTQYF
D: NA; J: TRBJ1-1; V: TRBV19; size: NA; DNA: TGTGCCAGTAGTGCTCCTTCGGACACTGAAGCTTTCTTT; CDR3: CASSAPSDTEAFF
D: TRBD1; J: TRBJ1-2; V: TRBV5-6; size: NA; DNA: TGTGCCAGCAGCTTGGGAGGGGGCATTGGCTACACCTTC; CDR3: CASSLGGGIGYTF
D: TRBD1; J: TRBJ1-5; V: TRBV11-2; size: few; DNA: TGTGCCAGCAGCTTAGGGCAGCTTCAGGGGGCTAGCAATCAGCCCCAGCATTTT; CDR3: CASSLGQLQGASNQPQHF
D: NA; J: TRBJ1-1; V: TRBV6-6; size: NA; DNA: TGTGCCAGCAGCTCGACAGTGAACACTGAAGCTTTCTTT; CDR3: CASSSTVNTEAFF
D: TRBD1; J: TRBJ2-7; V: TRBV11-2; size: NA; DNA: TGTGCCAGCAGCTTAGGACAGGGGTGGGACTACGAGCAGTACTTC; CDR3: CASSLGQGWDYEQYF
D: NA; J: TRBJ1-5; V: TRBV6-2/TRBV6-3; size: once; DNA: TGTGCCAGCAGTCCAGATAATCGGCCCCAGCATTTT; CDR3: CASSPDNRPQHF